These T cell receptor beta chains were read from a single sample in a study of PD-1 blockade in mismatch repair-deficient tumors. Here immunoSEQ multiplex PCR was the method, and the copy in TCRdb shows in-frame clones only, minus some. The repertoire holds 25,000 to 30,000 clones, with roughly 80% as singletons. The material sequenced was PBMCs, taken before pembrolizumab treatment. The source of these receptors is an adult with mismatch repair-deficient cancer. Both conserved end residues are part of each CDR3. D genes are given only for firm matches. Where a row states a size, it is once, few, many or the class of an expanded clone; other rows omit it.

J: TRBJ2-2; V: TRBV27; size: .; D: .; DNA: TGTGCCAGCAGTCTCGGAGCGGCCACCGGGGAGCTGTTTTTT; CDR3: CASSLGAATGELFF
J: TRBJ1-2; V: TRBV9; size: .; D: .; DNA: TGTGCCAGCAGCTCATCAGGGAAGAAAAGGAATGGCTACACCTTC; CDR3: CASSSSGKKRNGYTF
J: TRBJ1-4; V: TRBV5-8; size: .; D: TRBD1; DNA: TGTGCCAGCTATGGACAGGGAGGCGAAAAACTGTTTTTT; CDR3: CASYGQGGEKLFF
J: TRBJ2-7; V: TRBV6-1; size: once; D: .; DNA: TGTGCCACCCTTAAGGGGGGAGGGGTCTACGAGCAGTACTTC; CDR3: CATLKGGGVYEQYF
J: TRBJ2-1; V: TRBV13; size: .; D: TRBD2; DNA: TGTGCCAGCAGCTTGGGACTAGCGGGGGGTGAGCAGTTCTTC; CDR3: CASSLGLAGGEQFF
J: TRBJ2-3; V: TRBV5-1; size: .; D: TRBD1; DNA: TGCGCCAGCAGTCCCGGGACAGGCACAGATACGCAGTATTTT; CDR3: CASSPGTGTDTQYF
J: TRBJ1-1; V: TRBV5-1; size: .; D: TRBD1; DNA: TGCGCCAGCAGCTTGGTGACAGGGGGCATGACTGAAGCTTTCTTT; CDR3: CASSLVTGGMTEAFF
J: TRBJ1-5; V: TRBV6-1; size: .; D: .; DNA: TGTGCCAGCTTGACAGGTCCGTATAGCAATCAGCCCCAGCATTTT; CDR3: CASLTGPYSNQPQHF
J: TRBJ1-6; V: TRBV6-5; size: .; D: .; DNA: TGTGCCAGCAGTTCCCCCCACATGGTTTATTCACCCCTCCACTTT; CDR3: CASSSPHMVYSPLHF
J: TRBJ2-2; V: TRBV6-5; size: .; D: .; DNA: TGTGCCAGCAACCAGGACTATCACACCGGGGAGCTGTTTTTT; CDR3: CASNQDYHTGELFF
J: TRBJ2-2; V: TRBV5-1; size: .; D: TRBD1; DNA: TGCGCCAGCAGCGGGGGGACAGGGCCCGGGGAGCTGTTTTTT; CDR3: CASSGGTGPGELFF
J: TRBJ1-4; V: TRBV9; size: .; D: .; DNA: TGTGCCAGCAGCGGCGGGGAAACTAATGAAAAACTGTTTTTT; CDR3: CASSGGETNEKLFF
J: TRBJ1-4; V: TRBV4-1; size: .; D: .; DNA: TGCGCCAGCAGCCAAGATGTGGCAGGAAAACTGTTTTTT; CDR3: CASSQDVAGKLFF
J: TRBJ1-2; V: TRBV28; size: .; D: .; DNA: TGTGCCAGCAGTTTAGGGGGCTACTATGGCTACACCTTC; CDR3: CASSLGGYYGYTF
J: TRBJ1-1; V: TRBV5-1; size: .; D: TRBD1; DNA: TGCGCCAGCGTCGGACAGGGTAACACTGAAGCTTTCTTT; CDR3: CASVGQGNTEAFF
J: TRBJ2-1; V: TRBV28; size: .; D: TRBD2; DNA: TGTGCCAGCAGTCCCTCCCCTGTGCGGGAGTGGTACAATGAGCAGTTCTTC; CDR3: CASSPSPVREWYNEQFF
J: TRBJ2-7; V: TRBV7-2; size: .; D: .; DNA: TGTGCCAGCAGCACTACGGGACTCCTATTTGGAGAGCAGTACTTC; CDR3: CASSTTGLLFGEQYF
J: TRBJ1-2; V: TRBV6-5; size: .; D: .; DNA: TGTGCCAGCAGTTATACGACTTCCGGGGCCGACAGGGGCTACACCTTC; CDR3: CASSYTTSGADRGYTF
J: TRBJ1-1; V: TRBV27; size: .; D: .; DNA: TGTGCCAGCAGTTTGAGGGGGAGAGCTGAAGCTTTCTTT; CDR3: CASSLRGRAEAFF
J: TRBJ2-1; V: TRBV28; size: once; D: .; DNA: TGTGCCAGCAGTTTATTACAGGGTTTGTTCTTC; CDR3: CASSLLQGLFF
J: TRBJ2-4; V: TRBV27; size: once; D: TRBD2; DNA: TGTGCCAGCAGGCCTAGCGGGGGTAACATTCAGTACTTC; CDR3: CASRPSGGNIQYF
J: TRBJ1-4; V: TRBV27; size: .; D: .; DNA: TGTGCCAGCGCAAGGGGCTACGGTGAAAAACTGTTTTTT; CDR3: CASARGYGEKLFF
J: TRBJ2-3; V: TRBV9; size: .; D: TRBD1; DNA: TGTGCCAGCAGCCCCTCGGGACAGAGCACAGATACGCAGTATTTT; CDR3: CASSPSGQSTDTQYF
J: TRBJ1-1; V: TRBV14; size: .; D: TRBD1; DNA: TGTGCCAGCAGCCACAGGCCGACAGGGGACCCGAACACTGAAGCTTTCTTT; CDR3: CASSHRPTGDPNTEAFF
J: TRBJ2-1; V: TRBV28; size: .; D: TRBD2; DNA: TGTGCCAGCAGTTTCGCGGGAGGAGGCAATGAGCAGTTCTTC; CDR3: CASSFAGGGNEQFF
J: TRBJ1-1; V: TRBV5-1; size: .; D: .; DNA: TGCGCCAGCAGCTTGGCCTTGGGCCGGGAGACTGAAGCTTTCTTT; CDR3: CASSLALGRETEAFF
J: TRBJ2-3; V: TRBV29-1; size: .; D: .; DNA: TGCAGCCATTCTAGAGGCGCCACAGATACGCAGTATTTT; CDR3: CSHSRGATDTQYF
J: TRBJ2-7; V: TRBV11-3; size: .; D: .; DNA: TGTGCCAGCACCTCCCCCAGGGAATTCGAGCAGTACTTC; CDR3: CASTSPREFEQYF
J: TRBJ1-2; V: TRBV28; size: .; D: .; DNA: TGTGCCAGCAGTACCCTATACCCTAAGGCACAGACAGCCTATGGCTACACCTTC; CDR3: CASSTLYPKAQTAYGYTF
J: TRBJ1-4; V: TRBV5-1; size: .; D: TRBD1; DNA: TGCGCCAGCAGCCCCGGAAACAGGGGGCGCGGTGAAAAACTGTTTTTT; CDR3: CASSPGNRGRGEKLFF
J: TRBJ1-3; V: TRBV7-2; size: .; D: .; DNA: TGTGCCAGCAGGAAAGGGGGTTCTGGAAACACCATATATTTT; CDR3: CASRKGGSGNTIYF
J: TRBJ2-4; V: TRBV27; size: few; D: .; DNA: TGTGCCAGCAGTTTAGGTAGGCTAGAAAACATTCAGTACTTC; CDR3: CASSLGRLENIQYF
J: TRBJ1-5; V: TRBV7-2; size: once; D: TRBD1; DNA: TGTGCCAGCAGCTTCACCGGGACAGCTAATCAGCCCCAGCATTTT; CDR3: CASSFTGTANQPQHF
J: TRBJ1-2; V: TRBV11-1; size: .; D: .; DNA: TGTGCCAGCAGCTCGGACATCCGTGGCTACACCTTC; CDR3: CASSSDIRGYTF
J: TRBJ2-5; V: TRBV7-2; size: .; D: TRBD2; DNA: TGTGCCAGCAGCTTCCTAGCGGGTACGAAGACCCAGTACTTC; CDR3: CASSFLAGTKTQYF
J: TRBJ2-7; V: TRBV7-2; size: few; D: TRBD1; DNA: TGTGCCAGCAGCTTAGTAGGGACAGGGTCTATCGAGCAGTACTTC; CDR3: CASSLVGTGSIEQYF
J: TRBJ1-2; V: TRBV2; size: .; D: .; DNA: TGTGCCAGCAGTGCGTCCCAGGGTGGATACGGTGGCTACACCTTC; CDR3: CASSASQGGYGGYTF
J: TRBJ2-1; V: TRBV5-1; size: .; D: TRBD2; DNA: TGCGCCACCGCGGCAGCGGGGACGTACAATGAGCAGTTCTTC; CDR3: CATAAAGTYNEQFF
J: TRBJ1-2; V: TRBV15; size: once; D: .; DNA: TGTGCCACCAGCAGCGGTGGGCTTATCAATGGCTACACCTTC; CDR3: CATSSGGLINGYTF
J: TRBJ2-1; V: TRBV7-2; size: .; D: .; DNA: TGTGCCAGCAGCTTAGAAGGAACTAGCAGCTACAATGAGCAGTTCTTC; CDR3: CASSLEGTSSYNEQFF
J: TRBJ2-5; V: TRBV7-9; size: .; D: TRBD1; DNA: TGTGCCAGCAGCCGAGGGGGCGGGGAGACCCAGTACTTC; CDR3: CASSRGGGETQYF
J: TRBJ2-1; V: TRBV6-5; size: .; D: TRBD2; DNA: TGTGCCAGCACCCCTCGTCCGGGACTAGCCCATGAGCAGTTCTTC; CDR3: CASTPRPGLAHEQFF
J: TRBJ1-5; V: TRBV6-1; size: few; D: TRBD1; DNA: TGTGCCAGCAGCCGACAGGGACTAGCTGGTCAGCCCCAGCATTTT; CDR3: CASSRQGLAGQPQHF
J: TRBJ2-1; V: TRBV30; size: .; D: .; DNA: TGTGCCTGGAGAGGAGGCGCATATGAGCAGTTCTTC; CDR3: CAWRGGAYEQFF
J: TRBJ2-1; V: TRBV2; size: .; D: .; DNA: TGTGCCAGCAGGGCTCGCGTAGCGACCAATGAGCAGTTCTTC; CDR3: CASRARVATNEQFF
J: TRBJ2-1; V: TRBV7-2; size: .; D: TRBD2; DNA: TGTGCCAGCAGCTCCTTAGCGGGAGGGGAGCAGTTCTTC; CDR3: CASSSLAGGEQFF
J: TRBJ2-1; V: TRBV7-3; size: .; D: TRBD2; DNA: TGTGCCAGCAGCTTAGTACTAGCGGGAGTGGATGAGCAGTTCTTC; CDR3: CASSLVLAGVDEQFF
J: TRBJ1-5; V: TRBV28; size: .; D: .; DNA: TGTGCCAGCACCCCCTGGGCCGGCAATCAGCCCCAGCATTTT; CDR3: CASTPWAGNQPQHF
J: TRBJ2-2; V: TRBV30; size: few; D: .; DNA: TGTGCCTGGAGTCCCCCATCTAGGACCGGGGAGCTGTTTTTT; CDR3: CAWSPPSRTGELFF
J: TRBJ1-2; V: TRBV2; size: .; D: TRBD1; DNA: TGTGCCGTCCAATCCCGGGACAGGGGGCCCTATGGCTACACCTTC; CDR3: CAVQSRDRGPYGYTF
J: TRBJ2-7; V: TRBV21-1; size: .; D: .; DNA: TGTGCCAGCATCCTTGGAGGGGGCCTGAGGGGCTACGAGCAGTACTTC; CDR3: CASILGGGLRGYEQYF